This T cell receptor (beta chain) was observed in a study of blood T cell repertoires in COVID-19. Study at large: PBMCs, B-cell-depleted T cells, or T cells were the source of the cDNA or gDNA that made up the material.

This study enrolled people aged 18 to 89 from roughly 24 US geographic areas. Cohort placement rested on clinical history that participants reported themselves. CDR3 length: 11 residues. The V gene's germline CDR1 is SQVTM and CDR2 ANQGSEA. Trimming took 2 bases from V and 4 from J, leaving 6 bases between them. Original processing methods: Estimated nucleated cell counts came from reference gene primer amplification. Sequencing was performed with immunoSEQ multiplex PCR; in TCRdb, only in-frame clones are kept and a portion is missing. That table gives V, J and clone size, and the DNA gave D and trimming. The sample carries about 230,000 clones, over 85% recorded once.

This receptor was obtained from a woman in her twenties or thirties with acute COVID-19. The source material was PBMCs or T cells enriched from blood (not recorded which). The chain employs TRBV29-1 and TRBJ2-7; D is uncertain. This CDR3 reads CSVEFMYEQYF. CDR3 DNA: TGCAGCGTTGAATTCATGTACGAGCAGTACTTC.